The 15 T cell receptor beta chains below were found in one sample sequenced in a study of control samples from healthy donors and cancer patients. Sequencing was performed with immunoSEQ multiplex PCR; in TCRdb, only in-frame clones are kept and a portion is missing. The sample consists of some 37,000 clones, roughly 92% of them appearing once. Source material: blood. Receptors originate from a woman aged 50 to 60 in good health.

The CDR3 DNA follows: TGTGCCAGCAGCGATGACAGGGGGCAAGAGACCCAGTACTTC. Translation gives CASSDDRGQETQYF. The V call is TRBV9, the J call TRBJ2-5; 9 positions match TRBD1. V lost 3 bases to trimming and J lost 2 bases; unmatched junction nucleotides: 2. Germline V gene data show CDR1 as SGDLS and CDR2 as YYNGEE. The CDR3 covers 14 residues.

The chain is built from TRBV4-2 and TRBJ2-1; D uncertain. Looked up from germline, CDR1 is LGHNA and CDR2 is YNFKEQ. There are 13 residues in the CDR3. Trimming took off 0 bases at V and 8 bases at J, with 8 bases between the two ends. CDR3 nucleotide sequence: TGTGCCAGCAGCCAAGAACCACAAGATGAGCAGTTCTTC. Its translation is CASSQEPQDEQFF.

The gene calls are TRBV12-5 and TRBJ2-7; D is uncertain. The germline V gene encodes CDR1 LGHNT and CDR2 FRNRAP. V was shortened by 1 base and J by 0 bases, with 4 bases between the two germline ends. This CDR3 has 13 residues. DNA of the CDR3: TGTGCTAGTGGTTTGGCAGGCTCCTACGAGCAGTACTTC. This sequence encodes CASGLAGSYEQYF.

The chain joins TRBV5-1 to TRBJ2-3; D uncertain. V gave up 1 base and J gave up 4 bases, with 4 bases separating them. Germline V gene data show CDR1 as SGHRS and CDR2 as YFSETQ. This CDR3 contains 12 residues. CDR3 in amino acids: CASSLRADTQYF. The CDR3 coding sequence is TGCGCCAGCAGCTTGAGGGCAGATACGCAGTATTTT. Looking up the rest from reference TRBV5-1 and TRBJ2-3 gives the full variable domain: KAGVTQTPRYLIKTRGQQVTLSCSPISGHRSVSWYQQTPGQGLQFLFEYFSETQRNKGNFPGRFSGRQFSNSRSEMNVSTLELGDSALYLCASSLRADTQYFGPGTRLTVL.

The chain has TRBV19 and TRBJ2-6; D might be TRBD1 or TRBD2, each matching 6 bases. Trimming cost V 1 base and J 1 base, with 14 bases left between them. Per germline, CDR1 LNHDA and CDR2 SQIVND (reference sequence). The length of the CDR3 is 18 residues. The DNA for the CDR3 is TGTGCCAGTAGTATAGTCGGAGGGGGGAGATCTGGGGCCAACGTCCTGACTTTC. It yields the protein CASSIVGGGRSGANVLTF.

This rearrangement joins TRBV6-5 to TRBJ1-5, with D hard to call. The CDR3 is made up of 14 amino acids. Trimming took off 0 bases at V and 7 bases at J, with 10 bases between the two ends. Germline V lookup: CDR1 MNHEY, CDR2 SVGAGI. For the CDR3, the DNA is TGTGCCAGCAGTTACTCTGGAAGTACGCAGCCCCAGCATTTT. Amino acid sequence: CASSYSGSTQPQHF.

The V call is TRBV7-2, the J call TRBJ1-5; 9 bases are shared with TRBD1. The V gene's germline CDR1 is SGHTA and CDR2 FQGNSA. The CDR3 spans 15 residues. Trimming cost V 6 bases and J 7 bases; bases outside gene matches: 10. CDR3 sequence: CASSPTGGPKQPQHF. As DNA, the CDR3 is TGTGCCAGCAGTCCTACAGGGGGCCCCAAACAGCCCCAGCATTTT.

This chain connects TRBV18 to TRBJ1-3; D possibly corresponds to TRBD1 (5 bases). The germline V gene has CDR1 KGHSH and CDR2 LQKENI. V was clipped by 3 bases and J by 3 bases, with 15 bases between them. This CDR3 spans 16 amino acids. The CDR3, as DNA: TGTGCCAGCTCACCTGGACAAGCGTTAGTTGGAAACACCATATATTTT. As protein: CASSPGQALVGNTIYF.

In this sample, this clone turned up once. CDR3 amino acids: CATSRDLGVYEQYF. CDR3 in DNA: TGTGCCACCAGCAGAGATTTGGGTGTCTACGAGCAGTACTTC. This chain links TRBV15 with TRBJ2-7; no definite D call. Between the trimmed V and J ends, which lost 0 bases and 3 bases, there was a span of 9 bases. CDR1 is LNHNV, CDR2 YYDKDF, per germline (reference sequence). The CDR3 sequence is 14 residues long.

The chain couples TRBV29-1 to TRBJ1-1; D may be TRBD1 (5 bases). The CDR3 is made up of 11 amino acids. From germline, CDR1 is SQVTM and CDR2 ANQGSEA. Between the trimmed V and J ends, which lost 7 bases and 11 bases, there was a span of 17 bases. CDR3 loop: CSAERGHKAFF. The CDR3 bases are TGCAGCGCCGAACGAGGACACAAGGCTTTCTTT.

The V call is TRBV12-3 or TRBV12-4, the J call TRBJ2-3; D gene uncertain. The CDR3 covers 13 residues. Trimming cost V 6 bases and J 1 base, with 8 bases left between them. The CDR3 is CASSPDGTDTQYF. The CDR3 nucleotides read TGTGCCAGCAGCCCGGACGGCACAGATACGCAGTATTTT.

The genes are TRBV12-3 or TRBV12-4 and TRBJ1-5; D is unresolved. With 6 bases removed from V and 3 bases from J, the gap between germline ends came to 9 bases. CDR3 length equals 13 residues. The CDR3 nucleotides are TGTGCCAGCAGGGGAATCGACAATCAGCCCCAGCATTTT. It encodes CASRGIDNQPQHF.

This chain joins TRBV27 and TRBJ2-7; 7 bases fit TRBD1. The junction had 8 bases not matched to a gene; V was cut back by 3 bases and J by 6 bases. There are 14 residues in the CDR3. Germline V gene data show CDR1 as MNHEY and CDR2 as SMNVEV (reference sequence). The CDR3 sequence: CASSFGTDLSEQYF. The CDR3 nucleotides are TGTGCCAGCAGTTTTGGGACAGACCTTTCCGAGCAGTACTTC.

The J gene is TRBJ2-7, the V gene TRBV7-2, with D perhaps assigned TRBD1 or TRBD2 (5 bases each). V was shortened by 6 bases and J by 7 bases, with 19 bases between the two germline ends. Germline loops: CDR1 SGHTA, CDR2 FQGNSA. This CDR3 comprises 14 residues. For the CDR3, the DNA is TGTGCCAGCAGTTTACAGGCAGGTAGGAGGGAGCAGTACTTC. This sequence encodes CASSLQAGRREQYF.

The chain carries TRBV10-3 and TRBJ2-5; D may be TRBD1 or TRBD2 (5 bases each). The V gene's germline CDR1 is ENHRY and CDR2 SYGVKD. Deletions cut 4 bases from V and 5 bases from J, with 20 bases between. The CDR3 is 16 amino acids. The DNA of the CDR3 is TGTGCCATCAGTGGGGGGTCCGGACTCGGCGCGGAGACCCAGTACTTC. It is translated as CAISGGSGLGAETQYF.